These 15 T cell receptor beta chains share one sample of origin, sequenced in a study of cytomegalovirus exposure and HLA in healthy donors. PCR employed 60 Vbeta and 13 Jbeta primers. Profiling relied on immunoSEQ multiplex PCR, and the TCRdb table lists in-frame clones only, not all of them. The data show around 150,000 clones, with roughly three quarters seen just once and over 2.5% held by the top ten. Material: PBMCs. The receptors were sampled from a man in his forties in good health and CMV-seronegative.

V is TRBV5-1 and J is TRBJ2-3, with 10 bases fitting TRBD2. Germline V CDR1 and CDR2: SGHRS, YFSETQ. The CDR3 has 16 amino acids. With V trimmed by 3 bases and J by 5 bases, 9 bases remained unmatched. The CDR3 DNA reads as TGCGCCAGCAGCTACCCCCTAGCGGGAGATCGAGATACGCAGTATTTT. This encodes CASSYPLAGDRDTQYF. Combining the CDR3 with reference TRBV5-1 and TRBJ2-3 gives the whole variable domain KAGVTQTPRYLIKTRGQQVTLSCSPISGHRSVSWYQQTPGQGLQFLFEYFSETQRNKGNFPGRFSGRQFSNSRSEMNVSTLELGDSALYLCASSYPLAGDRDTQYFGPGTRLTVL.

This chain connects TRBV27 to TRBJ2-7; D not resolved. The CDR3 spans 13 residues. Between the trimmed V and J ends, which lost 6 bases and 2 bases, there was a span of 11 bases. The germline CDR1 and CDR2 sequences are MNHEY and SMNVEV (reference sequence). The CDR3 bases are TGTGCCAGCAGCTGGGCAGTTACCTACGAGCAGTACTTC. As protein: CASSWAVTYEQYF.

This CDR3 is CASSLGPREDTEAFF. The CDR3 nucleotides are TGCGCCAGCAGCCTCGGGCCCCGGGAGGACACTGAAGCTTTCTTT. The V call is TRBV4-3, the J call TRBJ1-1; D remains ambiguous. The V gene lost 4 bases and the J gene lost 3 bases, with 15 bases spanning the gap. The germline gives CDR1 LGHNA, CDR2 YSLEER. The CDR3 runs 15 residues.

V is TRBV4-1 and J is TRBJ2-1; maybe TRBD2 (7 bases). Germline assignment: CDR1 MGHRA and CDR2 YSYEKL. V shed 5 bases and J shed 6 bases, with 20 bases lying between them. The CDR3 spans 16 residues. The CDR3 DNA reads as TGCGCCAGCAGCTGGGGCGGGGAGGGGGTTGGCAATGAGCAGTTCTTC. It is translated as CASSWGGEGVGNEQFF.

The chain joins TRBV7-8 to TRBJ2-7; the D gene is possibly TRBD1 (6 bases). Germline CDR1 reads SGHVS; CDR2 reads FQNEAQ. V lost 2 bases, J lost 6 bases, and 11 bases lay in between. The CDR3 extends over 13 amino acids. The CDR3 DNA sequence: TGTGCCAGCAGCTTACGGGACATGTCCGAGCAGTACTTC. Protein product: CASSLRDMSEQYF.

V usage is TRBV2 and J usage is TRBJ2-2; 13 bases line up with TRBD2. J was trimmed by 2 bases and V by 2 bases; bases with no gene match: 8. CDR3 length: 19 amino acids. Germline-derived CDR1 and CDR2 are SNHLY and FYNNEI. The CDR3, as DNA: TGTGCCAGCAGTGAACAACTAGCGGGGGGGAACTTAAACACCGGGGAGCTGTTTTTT. Protein sequence: CASSEQLAGGNLNTGELFF.

To note about this clone: The junction departs from germline at one end; a sequencing error may be responsible. The genes are TRBV9 and TRBJ2-5, with unresolved D. CDR1 SGDLS and CDR2 YYNGEE come from the germline V gene. This CDR3 comprises 14 residues. The CDR3 protein is CVSSVGYSQETQYF. CDR3 nucleotides: TGTGTCAGCAGCGTAGGTTACAGTCAAGAGACCCAGTACTTC.

In this sample, this clone turned up once. This chain joins TRBV4-3 and TRBJ1-5, with D hard to call. The CDR3 has 13 residues. From germline, CDR1 is LGHNA and CDR2 YSLEER. V dropped 0 bases and J dropped 5 bases, with 5 bases sitting between them. The CDR3 loop reads CASSQDRYQPQHF. The CDR3 DNA follows: TGCGCCAGCAGCCAAGATAGATATCAGCCCCAGCATTTT.

This clone was observed once. This sequence joins TRBV12-5 and TRBJ2-3, with 9 bases lining up with TRBD2. The CDR3 length is 16 residues. V gave up 5 bases and J gave up 0 bases; unmatched junction bases: 6. Germline V CDR1 and CDR2: LGHNT, FRNRAP. The CDR3 DNA reads as TGTGCTAGTGGTCTCGGACTAGCGTTTAGCACAGATACGCAGTATTTT. This gives the protein CASGLGLAFSTDTQYF.

The chain joins TRBV18 to TRBJ2-1, with 8 bases matching TRBD1. Germline V gene data show CDR1 as KGHSH and CDR2 as LQKENI. This CDR3 comprises 16 residues. Losses at the gene ends were 1 base for V and 6 bases for J; bases not matched to a gene: 8. CDR3 in DNA: TGTGCCAGCTCACCACGGAACAGGGGGGCCCCCAATGAGCAGTTCTTC. Residues: CASSPRNRGAPNEQFF.

The CDR3 region is CAWSNGGRAYEQYF. CDR3 sequence (DNA): TGTGCCTGGAGCAACGGCGGGAGGGCCTACGAGCAGTACTTC. The V call is TRBV30, the J call TRBJ2-7; 9 nucleotides match TRBD2. Germline assignment: CDR1 GTSNPN and CDR2 SVGIG (reference sequence). V lost 3 bases, J lost 2 bases, and 5 bases stayed unmatched. The CDR3 sequence is 14 residues long. Complete variable domain (other parts from reference TRBV30 and TRBJ2-7): SQTIHQWPATLVQPVGSPLSLECTVEGTSNPNLYWYRQAAGRGLQLLFYSVGIGQISSEVPQNLSASRPQDRQFILSSKKLLLSDSGFYLCAWSNGGRAYEQYFGPGTRLTVT.

This rearrangement joins TRBV7-9 to TRBJ2-2; D unresolved. Germline V gene sequence: CDR1 SEHNR, CDR2 FQNEAQ (reference sequence). The CDR3 loop spans 14 amino acids. V lost 3 bases and J lost 4, with 9 bases in between. The CDR3 bases are TGTGCCAGCAGCTTGCACAGATCCACCGGGGAGCTGTTTTTT. Amino acid sequence: CASSLHRSTGELFF. Based on the CDR3 plus reference TRBV7-9 and TRBJ2-2, the full variable domain is DTGVSQNPRHKITKRGQNVTFRCDPISEHNRLYWYRQTLGQGPEFLTYFQNEAQLEKSRLLSDRFSAERPKGSFSTLEIQRTEQGDSAMYLCASSLHRSTGELFFGEGSRLTVL.

J is TRBJ1-1 and V is TRBV6-5; D is undetermined. Trimming took off 5 bases at V and 1 base at J, with 8 bases between the two ends. The CDR3 runs to 13 residues. Germline-derived CDR1 and CDR2 are MNHEY and SVGAGI. The CDR3 DNA reads TGTGCCAGCAGTGTAAGAGGGAACACTGAAGCTTTCTTT. Protein: CASSVRGNTEAFF.

The gene calls are TRBV7-2 and TRBJ2-3; D remains ambiguous. Trimming left V 3 bases short and J 1 base short, with 5 bases between. The germline V gene encodes CDR1 SGHTA and CDR2 FQGNSA. The length of the CDR3 is 13 residues. The CDR3 DNA reads TGTGCCAGCAGCTTTACAGGCACAGATACGCAGTATTTT. Amino acid sequence: CASSFTGTDTQYF.

On this clone itself: The sample contains more than one DNA sequence encoding this CDR3. This chain connects TRBV6-5 to TRBJ2-7, with 9 nucleotides matching TRBD1. Per germline, CDR1 MNHEY and CDR2 SVGAGI. CDR3 length: 15 residues. The J segment lost 2 bases and the V segment lost 4 bases, leaving 6 bases of the junction unmatched. The CDR3 bases are TGTGCCAGCAGTTCCCCGGGACAGGGCACCTACGAGCAGTACTTC. Residues: CASSSPGQGTYEQYF.